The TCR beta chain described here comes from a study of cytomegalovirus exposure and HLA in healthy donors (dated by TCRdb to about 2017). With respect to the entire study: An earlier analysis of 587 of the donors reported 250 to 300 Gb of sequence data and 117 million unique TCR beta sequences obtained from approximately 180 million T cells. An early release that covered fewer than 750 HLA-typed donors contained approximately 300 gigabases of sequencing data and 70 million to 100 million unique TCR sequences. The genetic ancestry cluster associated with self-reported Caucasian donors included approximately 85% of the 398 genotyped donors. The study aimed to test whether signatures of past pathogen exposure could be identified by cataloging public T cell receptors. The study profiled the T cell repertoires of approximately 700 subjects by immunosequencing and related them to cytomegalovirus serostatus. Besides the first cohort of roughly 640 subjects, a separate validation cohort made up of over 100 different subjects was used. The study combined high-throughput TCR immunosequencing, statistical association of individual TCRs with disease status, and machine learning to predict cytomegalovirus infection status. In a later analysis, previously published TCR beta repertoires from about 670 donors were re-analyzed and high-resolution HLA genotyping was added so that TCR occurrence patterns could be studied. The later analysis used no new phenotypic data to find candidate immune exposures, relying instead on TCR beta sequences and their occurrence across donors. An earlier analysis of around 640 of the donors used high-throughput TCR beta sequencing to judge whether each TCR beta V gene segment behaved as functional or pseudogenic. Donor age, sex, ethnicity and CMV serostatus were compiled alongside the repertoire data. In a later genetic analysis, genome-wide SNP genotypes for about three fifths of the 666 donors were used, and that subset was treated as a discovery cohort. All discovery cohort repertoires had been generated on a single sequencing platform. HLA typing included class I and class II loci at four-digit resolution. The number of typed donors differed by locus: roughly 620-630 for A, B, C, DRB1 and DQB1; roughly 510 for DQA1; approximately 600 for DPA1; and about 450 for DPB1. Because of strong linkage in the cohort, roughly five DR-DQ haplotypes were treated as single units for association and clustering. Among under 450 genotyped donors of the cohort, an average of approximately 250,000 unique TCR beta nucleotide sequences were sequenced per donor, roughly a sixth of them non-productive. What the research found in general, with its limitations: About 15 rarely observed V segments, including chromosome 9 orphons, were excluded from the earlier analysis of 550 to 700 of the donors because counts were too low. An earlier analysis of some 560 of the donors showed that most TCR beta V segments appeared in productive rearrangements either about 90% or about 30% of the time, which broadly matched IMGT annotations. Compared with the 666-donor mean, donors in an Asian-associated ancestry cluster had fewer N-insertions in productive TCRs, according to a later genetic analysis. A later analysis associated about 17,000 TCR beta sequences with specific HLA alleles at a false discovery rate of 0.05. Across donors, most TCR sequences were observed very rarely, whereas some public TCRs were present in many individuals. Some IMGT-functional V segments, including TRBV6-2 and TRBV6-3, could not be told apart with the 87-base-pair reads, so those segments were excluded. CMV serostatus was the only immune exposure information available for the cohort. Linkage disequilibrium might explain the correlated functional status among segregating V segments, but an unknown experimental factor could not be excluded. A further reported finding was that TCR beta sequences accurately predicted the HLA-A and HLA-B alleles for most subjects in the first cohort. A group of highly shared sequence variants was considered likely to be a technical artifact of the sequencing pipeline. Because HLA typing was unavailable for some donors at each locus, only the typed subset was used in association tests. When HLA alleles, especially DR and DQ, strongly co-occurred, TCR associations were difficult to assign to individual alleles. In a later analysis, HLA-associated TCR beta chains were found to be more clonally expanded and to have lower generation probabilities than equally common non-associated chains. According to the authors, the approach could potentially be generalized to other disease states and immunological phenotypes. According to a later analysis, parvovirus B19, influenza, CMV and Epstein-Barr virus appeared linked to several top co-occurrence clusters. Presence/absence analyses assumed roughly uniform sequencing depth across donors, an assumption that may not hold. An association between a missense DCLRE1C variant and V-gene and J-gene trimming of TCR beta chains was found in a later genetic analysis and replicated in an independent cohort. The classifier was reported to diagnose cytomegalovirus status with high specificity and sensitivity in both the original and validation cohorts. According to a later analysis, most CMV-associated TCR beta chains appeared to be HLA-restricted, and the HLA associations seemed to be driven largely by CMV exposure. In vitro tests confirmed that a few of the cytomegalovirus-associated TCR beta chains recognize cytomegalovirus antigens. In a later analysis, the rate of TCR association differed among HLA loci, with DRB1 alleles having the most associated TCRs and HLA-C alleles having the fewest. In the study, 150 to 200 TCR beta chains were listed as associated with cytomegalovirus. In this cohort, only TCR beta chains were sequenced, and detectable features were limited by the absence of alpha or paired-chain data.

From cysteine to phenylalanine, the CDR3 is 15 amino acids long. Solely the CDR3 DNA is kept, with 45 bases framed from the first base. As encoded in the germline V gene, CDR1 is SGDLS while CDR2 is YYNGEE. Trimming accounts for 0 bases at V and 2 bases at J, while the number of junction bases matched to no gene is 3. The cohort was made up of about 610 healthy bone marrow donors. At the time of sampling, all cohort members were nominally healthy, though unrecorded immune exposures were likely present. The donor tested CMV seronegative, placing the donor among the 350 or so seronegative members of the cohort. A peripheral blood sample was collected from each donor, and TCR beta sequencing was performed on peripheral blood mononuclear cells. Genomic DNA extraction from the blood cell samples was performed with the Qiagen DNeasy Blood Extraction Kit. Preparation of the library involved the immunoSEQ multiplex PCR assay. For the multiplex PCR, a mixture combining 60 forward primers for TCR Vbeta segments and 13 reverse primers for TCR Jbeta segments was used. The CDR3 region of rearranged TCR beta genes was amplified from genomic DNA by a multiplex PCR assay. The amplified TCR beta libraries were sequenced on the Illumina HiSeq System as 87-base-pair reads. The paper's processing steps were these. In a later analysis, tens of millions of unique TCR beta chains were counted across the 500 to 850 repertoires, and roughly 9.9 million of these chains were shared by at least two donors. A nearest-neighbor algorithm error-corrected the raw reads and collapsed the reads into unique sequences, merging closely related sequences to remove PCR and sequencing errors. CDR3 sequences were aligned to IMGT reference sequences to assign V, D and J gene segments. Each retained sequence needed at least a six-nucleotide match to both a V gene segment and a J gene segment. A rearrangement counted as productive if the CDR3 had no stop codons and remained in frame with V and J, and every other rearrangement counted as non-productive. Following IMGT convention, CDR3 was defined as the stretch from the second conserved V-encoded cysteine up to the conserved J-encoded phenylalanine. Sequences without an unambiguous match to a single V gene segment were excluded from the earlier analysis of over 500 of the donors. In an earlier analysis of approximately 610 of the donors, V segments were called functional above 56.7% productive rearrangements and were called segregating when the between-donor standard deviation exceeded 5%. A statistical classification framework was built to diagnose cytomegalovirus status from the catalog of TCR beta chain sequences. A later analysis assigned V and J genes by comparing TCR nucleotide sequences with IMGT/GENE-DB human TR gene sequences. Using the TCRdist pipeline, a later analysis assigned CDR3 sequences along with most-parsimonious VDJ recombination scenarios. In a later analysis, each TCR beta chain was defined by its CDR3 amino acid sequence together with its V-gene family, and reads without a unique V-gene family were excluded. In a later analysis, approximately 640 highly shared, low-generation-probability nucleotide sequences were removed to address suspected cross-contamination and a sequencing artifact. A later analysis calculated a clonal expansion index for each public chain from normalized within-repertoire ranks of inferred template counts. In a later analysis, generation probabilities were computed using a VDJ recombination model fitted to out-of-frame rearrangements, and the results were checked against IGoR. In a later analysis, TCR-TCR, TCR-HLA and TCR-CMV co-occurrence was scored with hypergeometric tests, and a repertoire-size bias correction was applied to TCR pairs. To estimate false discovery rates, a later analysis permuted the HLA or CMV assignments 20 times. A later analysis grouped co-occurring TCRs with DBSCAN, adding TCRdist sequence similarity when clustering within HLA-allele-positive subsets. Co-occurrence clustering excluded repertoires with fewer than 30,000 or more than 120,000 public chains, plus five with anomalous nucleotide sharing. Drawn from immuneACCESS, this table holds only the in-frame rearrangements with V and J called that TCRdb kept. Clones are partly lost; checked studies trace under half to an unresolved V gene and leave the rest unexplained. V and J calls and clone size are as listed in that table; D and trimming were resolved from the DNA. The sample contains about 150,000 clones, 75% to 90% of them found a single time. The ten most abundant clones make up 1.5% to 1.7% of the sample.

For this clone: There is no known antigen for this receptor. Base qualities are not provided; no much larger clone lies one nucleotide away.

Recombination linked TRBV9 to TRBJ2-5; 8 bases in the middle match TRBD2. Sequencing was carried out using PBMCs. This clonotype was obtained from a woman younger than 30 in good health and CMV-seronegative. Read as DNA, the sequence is TGTGCCAGCAGCGTAGGGACTAGCTCTCAAGAGACCCAGTACTTC. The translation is CASSVGTSSQETQYF.